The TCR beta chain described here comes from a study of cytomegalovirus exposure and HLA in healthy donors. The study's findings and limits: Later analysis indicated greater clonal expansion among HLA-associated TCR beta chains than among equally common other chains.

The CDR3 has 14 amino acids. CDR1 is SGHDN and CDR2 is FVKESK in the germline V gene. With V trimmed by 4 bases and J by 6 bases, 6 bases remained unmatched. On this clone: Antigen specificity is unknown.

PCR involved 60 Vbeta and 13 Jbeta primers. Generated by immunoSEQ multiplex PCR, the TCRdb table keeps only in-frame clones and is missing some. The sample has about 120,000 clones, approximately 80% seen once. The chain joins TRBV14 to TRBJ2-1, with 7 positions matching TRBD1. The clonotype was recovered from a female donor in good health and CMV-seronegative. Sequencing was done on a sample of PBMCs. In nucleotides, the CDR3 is TGTGCCAGCAGCCTAAGGGGGCTAGTCAATGAGCAGTTCTTC. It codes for CASSLRGLVNEQFF.